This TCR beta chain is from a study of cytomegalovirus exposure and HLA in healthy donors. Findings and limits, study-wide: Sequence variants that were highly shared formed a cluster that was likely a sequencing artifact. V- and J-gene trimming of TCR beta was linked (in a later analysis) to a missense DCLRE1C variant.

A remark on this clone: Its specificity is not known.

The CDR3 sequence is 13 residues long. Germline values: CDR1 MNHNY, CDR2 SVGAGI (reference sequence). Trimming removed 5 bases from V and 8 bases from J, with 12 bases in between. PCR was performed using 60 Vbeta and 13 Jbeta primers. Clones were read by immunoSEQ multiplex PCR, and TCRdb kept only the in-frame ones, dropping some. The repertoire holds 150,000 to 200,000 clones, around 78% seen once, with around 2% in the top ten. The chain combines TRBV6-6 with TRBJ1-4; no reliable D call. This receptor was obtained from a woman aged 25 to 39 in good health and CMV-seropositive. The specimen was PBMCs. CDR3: CASSQRQVEKLFF. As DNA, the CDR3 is TGTGCCAGCAGTCAACGTCAGGTGGAAAAACTGTTTTTT.